One sample yielded the 22 T cell receptor beta chains listed below, sequenced in a study of cytomegalovirus exposure and HLA in healthy donors. The PCR used 60 Vbeta and 13 Jbeta primers. Produced via immunoSEQ multiplex PCR; TCRdb's table is partial and in-frame only. The sample shows roughly 70,000 clones, and approximately 2.9% sits with its ten largest clones. Material: PBMCs. These receptor sequences come from a man aged 35-49 years in good health and CMV-seronegative.

This chain connects TRBV4-2 to TRBJ2-7; the D gene is possibly TRBD2 (6 bases). Trimming took 0 bases from V and 6 from J, leaving 27 bases between them. The CDR3 extends over 19 amino acids. From germline, CDR1 is LGHNA and CDR2 YNFKEQ. DNA for the CDR3: TGTGCCAGCAGCCAAGATAGGGACCCCAAACTAGGAGGGAAATCCGAGCAGTACTTC. This gives the protein CASSQDRDPKLGGKSEQYF.

The V and J genes are TRBV28 and TRBJ1-1; 7 nucleotides align to TRBD1. Germline assignment: CDR1 MDHEN and CDR2 SYDVKM. Unmatched junction bases numbered 10, after V lost 6 bases and J lost 0 bases. The CDR3 length is 16 residues. CDR3 in amino acids: CASREDRAWMNTEAFF. The CDR3, as DNA: TGTGCCAGCAGGGAAGACAGGGCTTGGATGAACACTGAAGCTTTCTTT.

The chain is built from TRBV9 and TRBJ2-3, with 7 bases aligning to TRBD1. Germline V gives CDR1 SGDLS, CDR2 YYNGEE. CDR3 length equals 16 residues. J gave up 1 base and V 0 bases, and 5 bases lay outside the gene matches. The CDR3 DNA is TGTGCCAGCAGCGTAGAAGTTGGACAGGGCACAGATACGCAGTATTTT. This gives the protein CASSVEVGQGTDTQYF.

The CDR3 sequence is CASSLVGNNQPQHF. CDR3 in DNA: TGTGCCAGCAGCTTAGTGGGCAACAATCAGCCCCAGCATTTT. The chain joins TRBV7-9 to TRBJ1-5, with D unclear. The CDR3 is made up of 14 amino acids. Trimming removed 1 base from V and 3 bases from J, with 7 bases in between. The germline V gene encodes CDR1 SEHNR and CDR2 FQNEAQ (reference sequence).

The gene calls are TRBV5-1 and TRBJ1-2, with 7 bases that match TRBD1. CDR3 length equals 13 residues. The V segment lost 5 bases and the J segment 4 bases; nucleotides outside the gene matches: 5. Per germline, CDR1 SGHRS and CDR2 YFSETQ. CDR3 in DNA: TGCGCCAGCAGGGAGGGACAGCTCTATGGCTACACCTTC. Its translation is CASREGQLYGYTF.

The chain carries TRBV30 and TRBJ1-2; 12 nucleotides line up with TRBD1. Germline CDR1 reads GTSNPN; CDR2 reads SVGIG (reference sequence). The CDR3 has 14 residues. V trimming: 3 bases; J trimming: 7 bases; junction bases outside the gene matches: 6. The DNA for the CDR3 is TGTGCCTGGAGCCTGGCGGGACAGGGGGCTGGCTACACCTTC. As protein: CAWSLAGQGAGYTF.

The chain joins TRBV6-6 to TRBJ2-1; 16 bases are shared with TRBD2. From germline, CDR1 is MNHNY and CDR2 SVGAGI (reference sequence). This CDR3 has 16 amino acids. V lost 7 bases, J lost 3 bases, and 3 bases stayed unmatched. CDR3 in amino acids: CASTGTSGGDYNEQFF. The CDR3 nucleotides are TGTGCCAGCACCGGGACTAGCGGGGGGGACTACAATGAGCAGTTCTTC.

V usage is TRBV19 and J usage is TRBJ2-7, with unresolved D. The CDR3 is made up of 13 amino acids. The germline gives CDR1 LNHDA, CDR2 SQIVND (reference sequence). Trimming took off 3 bases at V and 0 bases at J, with 6 bases between the two ends. CDR3 region: CASSMRISYEQYF. The CDR3 DNA sequence: TGTGCCAGTAGTATGAGGATCTCCTACGAGCAGTACTTC.

This CDR3 reads CAWSRSGASSSTDTQYF. The CDR3 DNA sequence: TGTGCCTGGAGTCGAAGCGGGGCATCCTCTAGCACAGATACGCAGTATTTT. J is TRBJ2-3 and V is TRBV30; TRBD2 matches at 7 bases. The CDR3 contains 17 residues. The V gene's germline CDR1 is GTSNPN and CDR2 SVGIG (reference sequence). Germline trimming cut 2 bases from V and 0 bases from J; bases unmatched to any gene: 11.

This CDR3 is CASSLVEGAEAFF. DNA for the CDR3: TGCGCCAGCAGCTTGGTTGAGGGCGCTGAAGCTTTCTTT. The chain links TRBV5-1 to TRBJ1-1, with no clear D. The CDR3 is 13 residues long. V lost 0 bases, J lost 6 bases, and 9 bases lay in between. Germline V gene lookup returns CDR1 SGHRS and CDR2 YFSETQ.

This sequence joins TRBV5-1 and TRBJ2-3, with 12 bases lining up with TRBD2. The length of the CDR3 is 15 residues. With V trimmed by 4 bases and J by 9 bases, 9 bases remained unmatched. Per the germline V gene, CDR1 is SGHRS and CDR2 is YFSETQ. The CDR3 DNA reads TGCGCCAGCAGCCCCTCCCTAGCGGGGGGGAAGACGCAGTATTTT. Translation gives CASSPSLAGGKTQYF.

As to this clone: The identical CDR3 is also encoded by other nucleotide sequences in the sample. The chain recombines TRBV14 with TRBJ2-5; D call uncertain. The V end was cut by 3 bases, the J end by 8 bases, with 16 bases between. The V gene's germline CDR1 is SGHDN and CDR2 FVKESK. There are 14 residues in the CDR3. The CDR3 protein is CASSHGARSVTQYF. DNA for the CDR3: TGTGCCAGCAGCCACGGAGCTAGATCAGTCACCCAGTACTTC.

The gene calls are TRBV30 and TRBJ2-4; D might be TRBD2 (6 bases). Trimming took 0 bases from V and 2 from J, leaving 17 bases between them. This CDR3 region has 17 residues. Germline assignment: CDR1 GTSNPN and CDR2 SVGIG (reference sequence). DNA for the CDR3: TGTGCCTGGAGTGTCCCAGGTCTGGGGGGTACCAAAAACATTCAGTACTTC. It encodes CAWSVPGLGGTKNIQYF.

The V gene is TRBV28, the J gene TRBJ1-1, with 8 nucleotides matching TRBD1. Germline V gene lookup returns CDR1 MDHEN and CDR2 SYDVKM. V trimming: 5 bases; J trimming: 7 bases; junction bases outside the gene matches: 12. The CDR3 is 15 residues long. Here the CDR3 reads CASSTPGTGPREAFF. In nucleotides, the CDR3 is TGTGCCAGCAGTACACCCGGGACAGGACCCCGTGAAGCTTTCTTT.

The J gene is TRBJ2-3, the V gene TRBV29-1, with D maybe TRBD2 (6 bases). V was clipped by 5 bases and J by 4 bases, with 10 bases between them. This CDR3 region has 12 residues. The germline CDR1 and CDR2 sequences are SQVTM and ANQGSEA. The CDR3 DNA reads as TGCAGCGTTAAGGACTACTCAGATACGCAGTATTTT. Translation: CSVKDYSDTQYF.

The rearrangement joins TRBV28 to TRBJ1-2; D is ambiguous. Germline lookup yields CDR1 MDHEN and CDR2 SYDVKM. Trimming removed 6 bases from V and 8 bases from J, with 22 bases in between. This CDR3 is built from 15 residues. The CDR3 here is CASSAISLGLYGYTF. CDR3 coding DNA: TGTGCCAGCAGCGCTATTAGCCTCGGTCTCTACGGCTACACCTTC.

The J gene is TRBJ2-1, the V gene TRBV9, with 10 bases aligning to TRBD2. The V segment lost 3 bases and the J segment 7 bases; nucleotides outside the gene matches: 10. The CDR3 runs 16 residues. CDR1 is SGDLS, CDR2 YYNGEE, per germline. CDR3 loop: CASSARGSGGINEQFF. The CDR3 DNA reads TGTGCCAGCAGCGCCCGTGGTAGCGGGGGGATTAATGAGCAGTTCTTC. Full variable domain (missing parts from reference TRBV9 and TRBJ2-1): DSGVTQTPKHLITATGQRVTLRCSPRSGDLSVYWYQQSLDQGLQFLIQYYNGEERAKGNILERFSAQQFPDLHSELNLSSLELGDSALYFCASSARGSGGINEQFFGPGTRLTVL.

V is TRBV18 and J is TRBJ1-2; TRBD1 agrees at 7 bases. Germline CDR1 KGHSH, CDR2 LQKENI. The trim removed 0 bases at V and 5 bases at J, leaving 3 bases unmatched. CDR3 length equals 14 residues. CDR3 loop: CASSPPATGYGYTF. CDR3 DNA: TGTGCCAGCTCACCACCGGCGACAGGGTATGGCTACACCTTC.

V gene TRBV27 combines with J gene TRBJ2-7, with D perhaps matching TRBD2 (6 bases). Trimming took off 7 bases at V and 5 bases at J, with 18 bases between the two ends. This CDR3 has 14 amino acids. Germline CDR1 and CDR2: MNHEY and SMNVEV (reference sequence). As DNA, the CDR3 is TGTGCCAGCACCCCCGGGGAGGACGGTAACGAGCAGTACTTC. Protein: CASTPGEDGNEQYF.

The chain combines TRBV7-3 with TRBJ2-2; D is unclear. The V gene's germline CDR1 is SGHTA and CDR2 FQGTGA. Trimming left V 5 bases short and J 1 base short, with 20 bases between. The CDR3 has 18 amino acids. CDR3 sequence: CASSTKPAIGGNTGELFF. For the CDR3, the DNA is TGTGCCAGCAGCACAAAGCCGGCTATAGGCGGGAACACCGGGGAGCTGTTTTTT.

V usage is TRBV30 and J usage is TRBJ1-5; D ambiguous. CDR1 and CDR2 (germline): GTSNPN, SVGIG (reference sequence). The CDR3 has 15 amino acids. V lost 3 bases, J lost 6 bases, and 18 bases lay in between. The DNA of the CDR3 is TGTGCCTGGAGCCTCGACGGTATGGCGGGTCAGCCCCAGCATTTT. Translation: CAWSLDGMAGQPQHF.

This chain joins TRBV27 and TRBJ1-5, with a possible D match to TRBD1 (5 bases). V was pared by 3 bases and J by 1 base, with 7 bases between. Germline CDR1 and CDR2: MNHEY and SMNVEV (reference sequence). This CDR3 region has 14 residues. For the CDR3, the DNA is TGTGCCAGCAGTTTGTCAGGGAGCAATCAGCCCCAGCATTTT. Its translation: CASSLSGSNQPQHF.